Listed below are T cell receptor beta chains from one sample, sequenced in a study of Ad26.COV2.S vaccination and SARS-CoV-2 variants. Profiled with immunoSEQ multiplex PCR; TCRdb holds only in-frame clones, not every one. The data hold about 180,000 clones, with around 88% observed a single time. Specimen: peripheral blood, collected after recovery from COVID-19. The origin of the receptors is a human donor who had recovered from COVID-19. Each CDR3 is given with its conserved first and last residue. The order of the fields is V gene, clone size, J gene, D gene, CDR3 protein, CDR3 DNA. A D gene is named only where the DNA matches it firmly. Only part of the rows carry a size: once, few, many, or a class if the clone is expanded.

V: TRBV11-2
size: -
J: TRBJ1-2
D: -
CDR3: CASSLDPRGLMGGYTF
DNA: TGTGCCAGCAGCTTAGATCCAAGGGGATTGATGGGTGGCTACACCTTC

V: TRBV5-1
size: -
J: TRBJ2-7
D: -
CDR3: CASKTGLALNYEQYF
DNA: TGCGCCAGCAAGACCGGGCTAGCCCTAAACTACGAGCAGTACTTC

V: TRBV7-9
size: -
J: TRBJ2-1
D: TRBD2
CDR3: CASSFSGSPEQFF
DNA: TGTGCCAGCAGCTTTAGCGGGAGTCCTGAGCAGTTCTTC

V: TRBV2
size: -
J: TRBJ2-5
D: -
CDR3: CASSVDKLPRETQYF
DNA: TGTGCCAGCAGTGTTGATAAACTACCACGAGAGACCCAGTACTTC

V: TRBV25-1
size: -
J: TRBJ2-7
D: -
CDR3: CASSVTSYLGIGEQYF
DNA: TGTGCCAGCAGTGTAACATCATACTTGGGTATTGGGGAGCAGTACTTC

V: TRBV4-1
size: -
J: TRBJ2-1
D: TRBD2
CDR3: CASSQVTSGGDEQFF
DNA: TGCGCCAGCAGCCAAGTGACTAGCGGGGGGGATGAGCAGTTCTTC

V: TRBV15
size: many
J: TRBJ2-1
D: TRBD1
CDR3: CATSRETGGYNEQFF
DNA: TGTGCCACCAGCAGAGAGACAGGGGGCTACAATGAGCAGTTCTTC

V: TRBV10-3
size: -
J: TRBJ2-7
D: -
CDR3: CAISDGYEQYF
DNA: TGTGCCATCAGTGACGGCTACGAGCAGTACTTC

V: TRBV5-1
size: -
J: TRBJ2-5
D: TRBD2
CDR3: CASSPGLVGFQETQYF
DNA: TGCGCCAGCAGCCCGGGACTAGTGGGGTTCCAAGAGACCCAGTACTTC

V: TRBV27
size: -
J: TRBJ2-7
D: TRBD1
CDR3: CASSLTGQGFYEQYF
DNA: TGTGCCAGCAGTTTGACGGGACAGGGATTCTACGAGCAGTACTTC

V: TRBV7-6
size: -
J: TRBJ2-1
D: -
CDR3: CASSWGKRHGAHFNEQFF
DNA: TGTGCCAGCAGCTGGGGGAAAAGGCATGGGGCCCACTTCAATGAGCAGTTCTTC

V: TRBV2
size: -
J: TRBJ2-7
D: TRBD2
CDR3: CASSPSRTSSYEQYF
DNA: TGTGCCAGCAGCCCCAGCCGGACTAGCTCCTACGAGCAGTACTTC

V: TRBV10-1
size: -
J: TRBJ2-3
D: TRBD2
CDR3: CASSETGGGDTQYF
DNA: TGCGCCAGCAGTGAAACGGGAGGAGGAGATACGCAGTATTTT

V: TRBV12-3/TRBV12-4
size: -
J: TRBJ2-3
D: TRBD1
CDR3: CASRNRGADTQYF
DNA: TGTGCCAGCAGGAACAGGGGCGCAGATACGCAGTATTTT

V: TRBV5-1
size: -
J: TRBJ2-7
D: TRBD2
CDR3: CASSSGLAGVYEQYF
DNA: TGCGCCAGCAGCTCGGGACTAGCGGGAGTCTACGAGCAGTACTTC

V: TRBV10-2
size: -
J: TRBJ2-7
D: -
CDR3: CASSLTRGGSYEQYF
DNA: TGCGCCAGCAGTCTTACCAGAGGGGGCTCCTACGAGCAGTACTTC

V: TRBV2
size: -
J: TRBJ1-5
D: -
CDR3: CASSEIWPQGNQPQHF
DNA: TGTGCCAGCAGTGAAATTTGGCCGCAGGGAAATCAGCCCCAGCATTTT

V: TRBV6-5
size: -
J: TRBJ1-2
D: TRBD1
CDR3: CASSPGQGVYGYTF
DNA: TGTGCCAGCAGTCCGGGACAGGGGGTGTATGGCTACACCTTC

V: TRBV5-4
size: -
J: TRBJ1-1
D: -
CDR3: CASSLEAGLNTEAFF
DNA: TGTGCCAGCAGCTTGGAGGCAGGCTTGAACACTGAAGCTTTCTTT

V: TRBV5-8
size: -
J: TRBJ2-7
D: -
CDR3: CASSLSVLLSDVHEQYF
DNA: TGTGCCAGCAGCTTGTCCGTCTTGCTCTCAGACGTCCACGAGCAGTACTTC

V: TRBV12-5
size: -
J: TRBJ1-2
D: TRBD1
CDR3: CASGLTPGQGAARNGYTF
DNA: TGTGCTAGTGGTTTGACTCCGGGACAGGGGGCCGCAAGAAATGGCTACACCTTC

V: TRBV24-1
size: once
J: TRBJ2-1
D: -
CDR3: CATSGLGWDEQFF
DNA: TGTGCCACCAGTGGGTTAGGGTGGGATGAGCAGTTCTTC

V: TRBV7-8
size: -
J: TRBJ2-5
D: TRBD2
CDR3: CASSLIAGETQYF
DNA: TGTGCCAGCAGCTTAATAGCGGGGGAGACCCAGTACTTC

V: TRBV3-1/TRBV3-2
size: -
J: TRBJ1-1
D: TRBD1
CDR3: CASSPGGGRVTTEAFF
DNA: TGTGCCAGCAGCCCAGGGGGGGGAAGGGTGACCACTGAAGCTTTCTTT

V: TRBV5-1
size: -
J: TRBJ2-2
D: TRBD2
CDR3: CATNRGDSGSTGTGELFF
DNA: TGCGCCACCAATCGAGGGGATAGCGGGAGTACGGGCACCGGGGAGCTGTTTTTT

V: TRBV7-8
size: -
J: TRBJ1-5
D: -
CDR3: CASSLEINYSNQPQHF
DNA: TGTGCCAGCAGCCTCGAGATAAACTATAGCAATCAGCCCCAGCATTTT

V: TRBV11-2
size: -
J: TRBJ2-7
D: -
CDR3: CASSLVPDRSYEQYF
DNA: TGTGCCAGCAGCTTAGTCCCTGACAGGAGCTACGAGCAGTACTTC

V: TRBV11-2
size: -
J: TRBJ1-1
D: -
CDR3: CASSLGPDTEAFF
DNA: TGTGCCAGCAGCTTAGGACCAGACACTGAAGCTTTCTTT

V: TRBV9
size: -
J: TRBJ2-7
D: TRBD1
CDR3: CASSATGGPYEQYF
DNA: TGTGCCAGCAGCGCGACAGGGGGGCCCTACGAGCAGTACTTC

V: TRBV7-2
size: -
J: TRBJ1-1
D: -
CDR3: CASSLFHHGTEAFF
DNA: TGTGCCAGCAGTTTGTTTCATCACGGTACTGAAGCTTTCTTT

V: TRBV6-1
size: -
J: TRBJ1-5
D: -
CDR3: CASSGGLGRSNQPQHF
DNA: TGTGCCAGCAGTGGCGGGTTGGGAAGGAGCAATCAGCCCCAGCATTTT

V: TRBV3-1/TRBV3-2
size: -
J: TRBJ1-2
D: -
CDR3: CASSREPGRREGYTF
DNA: TGTGCCAGCAGCCGAGAACCGGGACGGAGGGAAGGCTACACCTTC

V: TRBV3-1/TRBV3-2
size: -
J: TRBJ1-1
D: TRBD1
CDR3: CASSLPGQGTEAFF
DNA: TGTGCCAGCAGCCTTCCGGGACAGGGGACTGAAGCTTTCTTT

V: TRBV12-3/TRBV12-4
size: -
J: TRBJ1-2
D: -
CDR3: CASSKRLGYTF
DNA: TGTGCCAGCAGCAAAAGACTCGGCTACACCTTC

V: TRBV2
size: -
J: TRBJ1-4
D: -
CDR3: CASSDRQATNEKLFF
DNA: TGTGCCAGCAGTGACCGACAGGCAACTAATGAAAAACTGTTTTTT

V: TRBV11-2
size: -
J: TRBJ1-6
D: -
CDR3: CASSPINRDNHNSPLHF
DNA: TGTGCCAGCAGCCCCATTAACCGGGACAACCATAATTCACCCCTCCACTTT

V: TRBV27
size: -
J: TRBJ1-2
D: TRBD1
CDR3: CASSRTTGGRTNYGYTF
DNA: TGTGCCAGCAGTAGAACGACAGGGGGCCGTACTAACTATGGCTACACCTTC

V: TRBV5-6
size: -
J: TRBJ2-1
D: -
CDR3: CASSYSPDNEQFF
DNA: TGTGCCAGCAGTTATAGCCCCGATAATGAGCAGTTCTTC

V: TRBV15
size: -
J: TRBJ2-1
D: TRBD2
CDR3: CATSRGAGGYYNEQFF
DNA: TGTGCCACCAGCAGAGGAGCGGGAGGATACTACAATGAGCAGTTCTTC

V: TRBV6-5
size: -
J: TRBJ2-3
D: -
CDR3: CASSYAFTDTQYF
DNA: TGTGCCAGCAGTTACGCTTTTACAGATACGCAGTATTTT

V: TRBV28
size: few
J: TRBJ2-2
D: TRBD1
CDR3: CASSLEGAEYPGELFF
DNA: TGTGCCAGCAGTTTAGAGGGGGCGGAGTATCCCGGGGAGCTGTTTTTT